The rows below give T cell receptor beta chains drawn from one sample of a study of T cell repertoires in cytomegalovirus infection. TCRdb recomputed calls from the reads with MiXCR, one row per CDR3 protein. Among 150,000 to 200,000 distinct CDR3 sequences listed, roughly 28% were seen once. Sequenced: PBMCs. The origin of the receptors is a human donor in good health (CMV status not recorded). Some clones in this sample may be carry-over from other donors' samples. Both conserved end residues are part of each CDR3. Fields, in order: CDR3 protein, CDR3 DNA, V gene, clone size, D gene, J gene. D genes are given only for firm matches. Expanded clones are given a class, and other clones once, few, many or no size at all.

CDR3: CASSQPQDYYLETQYF
DNA: TGTGCCAGCAGCCAACCTCAGGACTATTACCTAGAGACCCAGTACTTC
V: TRBV3-1
size: -
D: -
J: TRBJ2-5

CDR3: CASSLFGGNTDTQYF
DNA: TGTGCCAGCAGCTTGTTCGGGGGGAACACAGATACGCAGTATTTT
V: TRBV5-5
size: -
D: TRBD2
J: TRBJ2-3

CDR3: CASAVGSSYNSPLHF
DNA: TGTGCCAGCGCCGTCGGGAGCTCCTATAATTCACCCCTCCACTTT
V: TRBV3-1
size: -
D: -
J: TRBJ1-6

CDR3: CSVENRSSYNEQFF
DNA: TGCAGCGTTGAAAACAGGAGCTCCTACAATGAGCAGTTCTTC
V: TRBV29-1
size: once
D: -
J: TRBJ2-1

CDR3: CASSSGVTYEQYF
DNA: TGTGCCAGCAGTTCTGGGGTAACCTACGAGCAGTACTTC
V: TRBV6-8
size: -
D: -
J: TRBJ2-7

CDR3: CAITDGSTDTQYF
DNA: TGTGCCATCACTGACGGGAGCACAGATACGCAGTATTTT
V: TRBV10-3
size: -
D: -
J: TRBJ2-3

CDR3: CASSNRATKETQYF
DNA: TGTGCCAGCAGCAACCGGGCCACTAAAGAGACCCAGTACTTC
V: TRBV2
size: few
D: -
J: TRBJ2-5

CDR3: CASNSAGLNTEAFF
DNA: TGTGCCAGCAACTCGGCCGGCTTGAACACTGAAGCTTTCTTT
V: TRBV12-3/TRBV12-4
size: -
D: -
J: TRBJ1-1

CDR3: CASGVGRPSGNTIYF
DNA: TGTGCCAGCGGGGTAGGGAGGCCCTCTGGAAACACCATATATTTT
V: TRBV6-1
size: -
D: -
J: TRBJ1-3

CDR3: CASTNPGSPSEFF
DNA: TGTGCCAGCACTAACCCCGGGAGCCCCAGTGAGTTCTTC
V: TRBV6-5
size: -
D: -
J: TRBJ2-1

CDR3: CSASYRGGTEAFF
DNA: TGCAGTGCTAGTTACAGGGGGGGAACTGAAGCTTTCTTT
V: TRBV20-1
size: -
D: TRBD1
J: TRBJ1-1

CDR3: CASSGALATQYF
DNA: TGTGCCAGCAGTGGGGCACTGGCGACCCAGTACTTC
V: TRBV6-2/TRBV6-3
size: -
D: -
J: TRBJ2-5

CDR3: CASSLYNREETQYF
DNA: TGTGCCAGCAGCTTATACAACAGGGAAGAGACCCAGTACTTC
V: TRBV5-6
size: once
D: -
J: TRBJ2-5

CDR3: CASSPTLGETQYF
DNA: TGTGCCAGCAGCCCGACCTTGGGGGAGACCCAGTACTTC
V: TRBV9
size: -
D: -
J: TRBJ2-5

CDR3: CATGAATYEQYF
DNA: TGTGCCACAGGGGCAGCTACCTACGAGCAGTACTTC
V: TRBV7-2
size: once
D: -
J: TRBJ2-7

CDR3: CSARDRLAGVAGELFF
DNA: TGCAGTGCTAGAGATCGCCTAGCGGGGGTGGCCGGGGAGCTGTTTTTT
V: TRBV20-1
size: -
D: TRBD2
J: TRBJ2-2

CDR3: CATSRDLGDDGYTF
DNA: TGTGCCACCAGCAGAGATCTGGGGGACGATGGCTACACCTTC
V: TRBV15
size: few
D: -
J: TRBJ1-2

CDR3: CASSPAGGNSPLHF
DNA: TGTGCCAGCAGCCCTGCGGGGGGAAATTCACCCCTCCACTTT
V: TRBV7-6
size: -
D: -
J: TRBJ1-6

CDR3: CASSLEVETEAFF
DNA: TGTGCCAGCAGCTTGGAAGTCGAGACTGAAGCTTTCTTT
V: TRBV5-6
size: few
D: -
J: TRBJ1-1

CDR3: CSALRGATYNEQFF
DNA: TGCAGTGCACTTCGGGGGGCCACCTACAATGAGCAGTTCTTC
V: TRBV20-1
size: -
D: -
J: TRBJ2-1

CDR3: CSGQGQVGTEAFF
DNA: TGCAGCGGCCAAGGACAGGTGGGAACTGAAGCTTTCTTT
V: TRBV29-1
size: few
D: TRBD1
J: TRBJ1-1

CDR3: CASSPEPSGNQPQHF
DNA: TGTGCCAGCAGCCCCGAACCCTCAGGCAATCAGCCCCAGCATTTT
V: TRBV3-1
size: few
D: -
J: TRBJ1-5

CDR3: CASSPGGGQGPQHF
DNA: TGTGCCAGCAGCCCTGGGGGGGGTCAAGGGCCCCAGCATTTT
V: TRBV9
size: few
D: -
J: TRBJ1-5

CDR3: CASSNRGQSGNEQFF
DNA: TGTGCCAGCAGCAACAGGGGGCAAAGTGGCAATGAGCAGTTCTTC
V: TRBV7-9
size: once
D: TRBD1
J: TRBJ2-1

CDR3: CASSLGQGEYTGVLFF
DNA: TGTGCCAGCAGCCTCGGACAGGGAGAGTACACCGGGGTGCTGTTTTTT
V: TRBV7-6
size: once
D: TRBD1
J: TRBJ2-2

CDR3: CASSQGRFNEQFF
DNA: TGTGCCAGCAGCCAGGGTCGCTTCAATGAGCAGTTCTTC
V: TRBV7-6
size: few
D: -
J: TRBJ2-1

CDR3: CASSLVGTPTNEKLFF
DNA: TGTGCCAGCAGCTTAGTAGGGACACCAACTAATGAAAAACTGTTTTTT
V: TRBV7-2
size: many
D: -
J: TRBJ1-4

CDR3: CASSQDRVRNEQFF
DNA: TGTGCCAGCAGCCAGGACAGGGTGCGCAATGAGCAGTTCTTC
V: TRBV7-2
size: many
D: TRBD1
J: TRBJ2-1

CDR3: CASGISPGNNEQFF
DNA: TGTGCCAGTGGTATAAGTCCCGGTAACAATGAGCAGTTCTTC
V: TRBV19
size: -
D: -
J: TRBJ2-1

CDR3: CASSSSAAGELFF
DNA: TGTGCTAGCAGCTCGTCGGCGGCCGGGGAGCTGTTTTTT
V: TRBV7-7
size: many
D: -
J: TRBJ2-2

CDR3: CASSQPQWVRETQYF
DNA: TGCGCCAGCAGCCAACCTCAGTGGGTTAGAGAGACCCAGTACTTC
V: TRBV4-1
size: -
D: -
J: TRBJ2-5

CDR3: CATSRDDNWLAKNIQYF
DNA: TGTGCCACCAGCAGGGATGACAACTGGCTAGCCAAAAACATTCAGTACTTC
V: TRBV15
size: -
D: -
J: TRBJ2-4

CDR3: CASSYSREANEKLFF
DNA: TGTGCCAGCAGCTATTCCAGGGAGGCCAATGAAAAACTGTTTTTT
V: TRBV7-9
size: many
D: -
J: TRBJ1-4

CDR3: CASSARLDEQFF
DNA: TGTGCCAGCAGTGCGAGGTTGGATGAGCAGTTCTTC
V: TRBV2
size: few
D: -
J: TRBJ2-1

CDR3: CASSLRAASNYEQYF
DNA: TGTGCCAGCAGCTTGCGGGCAGCTTCTAATTACGAGCAGTACTTC
V: TRBV5-6
size: -
D: -
J: TRBJ2-7

CDR3: CASSFRGTGLDEQFF
DNA: TGTGCCAGCAGCTTCAGGGGGACCGGGTTGGATGAGCAGTTCTTC
V: TRBV7-9
size: many
D: TRBD1
J: TRBJ2-1